Following are 24 T cell receptor beta chains from one sample sequenced in a study of blood T cell repertoires in COVID-19 (dated by TCRdb to the early 2020s). Libraries were constructed by the immunoSEQ multiplex PCR assay. Drawn from immuneACCESS, this table holds only the in-frame rearrangements with V and J called that TCRdb kept. Clones are partly lost; checked studies trace under half to an unresolved V gene and leave the rest unexplained. The sample table contains about 130,000 clones; only one count was recorded for around 86% of them. Around 9.8% of the sample rests with the top ten. The specimen sequenced was peripheral blood. These TCRs come from a man between 35 and 55 years old with active or convalescent COVID-19.

This clone was seen only once. The chain employs TRBV12-3 or TRBV12-4 and TRBJ2-7, with 9 bases fitting TRBD1. Trimming removed 6 bases from V and 5 bases from J; junction bases left unmatched: 5. This CDR3 is built from 13 residues. This chain's CDR3 is CASRQGQGHEQYF. CDR3 DNA: TGTGCCAGCAGACAGGGACAGGGCCACGAGCAGTACTTC.

This clone was detected once. The chain combines TRBV3-1 (or the pseudogene TRBV3-2) with TRBJ2-7; D is ambiguous. Trimming left V 1 base short and J 6 bases short, with 10 bases between. The CDR3 totals 13 residues. The V gene's germline CDR1 is LGHDT and CDR2 YNNKEL (reference sequence). CDR3 nucleotide sequence: TGTGCCAGCAGCCAAGTTACGGGTCGCGAGCAGTACTTC. This sequence encodes CASSQVTGREQYF.

This clone was found a few times. V and J are TRBV5-1 and TRBJ2-1, with TRBD1 matching over 8 bases. The CDR3 is 16 residues long. The germline gives CDR1 SGHRS, CDR2 YFSETQ. With V trimmed by 2 bases and J by 5 bases, 9 bases remained unmatched. Written as DNA, the CDR3 is TGCGCCAGCAGCTTAAGTCAGGGGGCCGCCCACAATGAGCAGTTCTTC. Amino acids: CASSLSQGAAHNEQFF.

This chain joins TRBV5-6 and TRBJ2-3; no reliable D call. CDR1 and CDR2 (germline): SGHDT, YYEEEE. Trimming pared 5 bases from V and 2 bases from J, leaving 18 bases between. The CDR3 totals 16 residues. The CDR3: CASSFPDIAFTDTQYF. For the CDR3, the DNA is TGTGCCAGCAGTTTTCCCGACATTGCCTTCACAGATACGCAGTATTTT.

The chain has TRBV5-6 and TRBJ2-7; D remains unclear. V dropped 6 bases and J dropped 3 bases, with 13 bases sitting between them. The CDR3 spans 13 residues. Germline V gene sequence: CDR1 SGHDT, CDR2 YYEEEE. CDR3 sequence reads: CASTLGTLYEQYF. DNA for the CDR3: TGTGCCAGCACCCTTGGTACTCTCTACGAGCAGTACTTC.

On this clone itself: One end of the junction varies from germline; a read error may be responsible. The V call is TRBV11-2, the J call TRBJ2-7; no reliable D call. In germline, CDR1 is SGHAT, CDR2 FQNNGV. This CDR3 region has 15 residues. In nucleotides, the CDR3 is TGTGCCAGCAGCTTCTCGGTTAAGAGCTCCGACGAGCAGTACTTC. It encodes CASSFSVKSSDEQYF.

V and J are TRBV18 and TRBJ1-5; D gene uncertain. The germline gives CDR1 KGHSH, CDR2 LQKENI. The CDR3 totals 13 residues. V lost 2 bases, J lost 11 bases, and 13 bases lay in between. This chain's CDR3 is CASSPDVSQSQHF. Here the CDR3 DNA reads TGTGCCAGCTCACCAGATGTTTCGCAGTCCCAGCATTTT. Combining the CDR3 with reference TRBV18 and TRBJ1-5 gives the whole variable domain NAGVMQNPRHLVRRRGQEARLRCSPMKGHSHVYWYRQLPEEGLKFMVYLQKENIIDESGMPKERFSAEFPKEGPSILRIQQVVRGDSAAYFCASSPDVSQSQHFGDGTRLSIL.

The V gene is TRBV18, the J gene TRBJ1-1; D is undetermined. This CDR3 has 13 residues. Trimming took 6 bases from V and 3 from J, leaving 11 bases between them. CDR1 is KGHSH, CDR2 LQKENI, per germline. The CDR3 coding sequence is TGTGCCAGCTCCTCCTCATCAGACACTGAAGCTTTCTTT. Its protein is CASSSSSDTEAFF.

This rearrangement joins TRBV3-1 (or the pseudogene TRBV3-2) to TRBJ2-7, with 10 bases aligning to TRBD1. V lost 6 bases and J lost 2; bases outside the gene matches: 7. Germline loops: CDR1 LGHDT, CDR2 YNNKEL (reference sequence). The CDR3 runs to 15 residues. The CDR3 protein is CASSHTGTGAYEQYF. CDR3 nucleotides: TGTGCCAGCAGTCATACCGGGACAGGGGCCTACGAGCAGTACTTC.

V and J are TRBV4-1 and TRBJ2-1, with 9 bases fitting TRBD2. The ends lost 0 bases at V and 3 bases at J; junction bases unmatched: 3. The germline V gene has CDR1 MGHRA and CDR2 YSYEKL. The CDR3 loop spans 16 amino acids. CDR3 protein: CASSQEVAGVYNEQFF. DNA of the CDR3: TGCGCCAGCAGCCAAGAAGTAGCGGGGGTCTACAATGAGCAGTTCTTC.

The rearrangement joins TRBV6-5 to TRBJ1-5, with D unresolved. CDR1 MNHEY and CDR2 SVGAGI come from the germline V gene. V dropped 2 bases and J dropped 0 bases, with 8 bases sitting between them. The CDR3 totals 15 residues. CDR3 DNA sequence: TGTGCCAGCAGTTACGGACTTTATAGCAATCAGCCCCAGCATTTT. Protein: CASSYGLYSNQPQHF.

As concerns this clone: Other DNA sequences in the same sample also yield this CDR3. J is TRBJ2-7 and V is TRBV3-1 (or the pseudogene TRBV3-2), with D uncertain. The CDR3 is 11 residues long. Germline CDR1 and CDR2: LGHDT and YNNKEL (reference sequence). With 3 bases removed from V and 3 bases from J, the gap between germline ends came to 3 bases. CDR3 protein: CASSHRYEQYF. CDR3 DNA: TGTGCCAGCAGCCACCGCTACGAGCAGTACTTC.

The chain couples TRBV3-1 (or the pseudogene TRBV3-2) to TRBJ1-1; D gene unclear. CDR3 size: 14 residues. V dropped 1 base and J dropped 2 bases, with 8 bases sitting between them. CDR1 and CDR2 from the germline V gene are LGHDT and YNNKEL (reference sequence). Written as DNA, the CDR3 is TGTGCCAGCAGCCAAGTTAGTATCAACACTGAAGCTTTCTTT. Its protein is CASSQVSINTEAFF.

V gene TRBV7-9 combines with J gene TRBJ2-3; perhaps TRBD1 as D (6 bases). The V end was cut by 5 bases, the J end by 4 bases, with 10 bases between. CDR3 length equals 13 residues. CDR1 and CDR2 (germline): SEHNR, FQNEAQ (reference sequence). CDR3 DNA: TGTGCCAGCAGCGCCAAGGGGGCAGATACGCAGTATTTT. Amino acid sequence: CASSAKGADTQYF.

This clone occurred a few times. The chain recombines TRBV25-1 with TRBJ1-2; 9 bases agree with TRBD1. Trimming removed 5 bases from V and 5 bases from J; junction bases left unmatched: 9. Germline V gives CDR1 MGHDK, CDR2 SYGVNS. The CDR3 sequence is 15 residues long. The CDR3 coding sequence is TGTGCCAGCAGTCCACAGGGGGCATTTGGTTATGGCTACACCTTC. This encodes CASSPQGAFGYGYTF.

The chain employs TRBV2 and TRBJ2-7; D perhaps matches TRBD2 (5 bases). CDR1 and CDR2 (germline): SNHLY, FYNNEI. The CDR3 has 15 residues. The V end lost 4 bases, the J end lost 2 bases, and 15 bases lay between the germline ends. CDR3 residues: CASSVGEGPPYEQYF. The CDR3 DNA follows: TGTGCCAGCAGTGTGGGCGAGGGCCCCCCCTACGAGCAGTACTTC. Drawing the rest from reference TRBV2 and TRBJ2-7, the complete variable domain is EPEVTQTPSHQVTQMGQEVILRCVPISNHLYFYWYRQILGQKVEFLVSFYNNEISEKSEIFDDQFSVERPDGSNFTLKIRSTKLEDSAMYFCASSVGEGPPYEQYFGPGTRLTVT.

In regard to this clone: The identical CDR3 is also encoded by other nucleotide sequences in the sample. The chain links TRBV19 to TRBJ2-2; tentatively, D is TRBD2 (6 bases). CDR3 length equals 14 residues. The V gene lost 3 bases and the J gene lost 3 bases, with 8 bases spanning the gap. From germline, CDR1 is LNHDA and CDR2 SQIVND (reference sequence). In DNA form, the CDR3 reads TGTGCCAGTAGTATTCGGAGGGACACCGGGGAGCTGTTTTTT. As protein: CASSIRRDTGELFF.

In its sample, this clone was seen once. This chain links TRBV25-1 with TRBJ2-1; 10 bases fit TRBD2. V lost 5 bases and J lost 7; bases outside the gene matches: 8. Per germline, CDR1 MGHDK and CDR2 SYGVNS. The CDR3 totals 15 residues. As DNA, the CDR3 is TGTGCCAGCAGTATTCTTAGCGGGGGGTTTAATGAGCAGTTCTTC. Protein: CASSILSGGFNEQFF.

This clone appeared a few times. J is TRBJ2-1 and V is TRBV7-6; 14 bases fit TRBD2. The CDR3 is 16 amino acids. With 6 bases clipped from V and 6 bases from J, the junction kept 7 bases outside the gene matches. Germline V lookup: CDR1 SGHVS, CDR2 FNYEAQ. The CDR3 loop reads CASSLMTSGGANEQFF. In nucleotides, the CDR3 is TGTGCCAGCAGTTTAATGACTAGCGGGGGGGCCAATGAGCAGTTCTTC.

The V gene is TRBV7-3, the J gene TRBJ2-7; 12 bases fit TRBD1. CDR3 size: 16 residues. Unmatched junction bases numbered 9, after V lost 4 bases and J lost 5 bases. From germline, CDR1 is SGHTA and CDR2 FQGTGA. CDR3 in amino acids: CASSSPGTGGHDEQYF. The CDR3 nucleotides are TGTGCCAGCAGCTCCCCCGGGACAGGGGGCCACGACGAGCAGTACTTC.

This clone was detected only once. The chain combines TRBV9 with TRBJ2-7; TRBD1 is a possible D gene (7 bases). Germline V gives CDR1 SGDLS, CDR2 YYNGEE. This CDR3 is 13 amino acids long. Trimming stripped 3 bases from V and 3 bases from J, with 10 bases between. The DNA for the CDR3 is TGTGCCAGCAGCGGACAGGGAGGCTACGAGCAGTACTTC. Encoded protein: CASSGQGGYEQYF.

The V and J genes are TRBV6-6 and TRBJ1-5, with D perhaps TRBD1 (6 bases). V was shortened by 8 bases and J by 0 bases, with 17 bases between the two germline ends. This CDR3 is 16 amino acids long. Germline-derived CDR1 and CDR2 are MNHNY and SVGAGI (reference sequence). The CDR3 DNA reads as TGTGCCAGCCAGTTAAGGCCAGGGGATAGCAATCAGCCCCAGCATTTT. Its translation: CASQLRPGDSNQPQHF.

V usage is TRBV7-3 and J usage is TRBJ2-3, with a possible D match to TRBD2 (6 bases). The germline gives CDR1 SGHTA, CDR2 FQGTGA. V was pared by 3 bases and J by 2 bases, with 18 bases between. The CDR3 totals 17 residues. The CDR3 loop reads CASSFRGGTSPTDTQYF. The CDR3, as DNA: TGTGCCAGCAGCTTTCGGGGAGGAACATCACCCACAGATACGCAGTATTTT.

The chain carries TRBV7-2 and TRBJ1-6; TRBD1 aligns across 9 bases. CDR3 length: 15 residues. V was clipped by 4 bases and J by 10 bases; unmatched bases: 8. CDR1 and CDR2 (germline): SGHTA, FQGNSA. The CDR3 DNA reads TGTGCCAGCAGCTCGCCGGGACAGGGTCGGTCACCCCTCCACTTT. It yields the protein CASSSPGQGRSPLHF.